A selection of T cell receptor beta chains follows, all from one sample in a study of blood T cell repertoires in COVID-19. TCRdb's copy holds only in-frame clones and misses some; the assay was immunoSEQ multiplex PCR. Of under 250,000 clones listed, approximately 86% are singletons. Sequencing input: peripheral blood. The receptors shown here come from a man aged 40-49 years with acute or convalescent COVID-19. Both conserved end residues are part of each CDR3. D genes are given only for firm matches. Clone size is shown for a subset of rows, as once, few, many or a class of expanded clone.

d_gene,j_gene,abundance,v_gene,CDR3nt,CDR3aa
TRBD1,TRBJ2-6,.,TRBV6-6,TGTGCCAGCAGTCCCGGGACAGGGGGCCGGTCTGGGGCCAACGTCCTGACTTTC,CASSPGTGGRSGANVLTF
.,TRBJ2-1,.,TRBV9,TGTGCCAGCAGCGCCCCGAGGGGGGGCAATGAGCAGTTCTTC,CASSAPRGGNEQFF
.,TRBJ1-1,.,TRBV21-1,TGTGCCAGCAGCAGGAGTCCTGGGAACACTGAAGCTTTCTTT,CASSRSPGNTEAFF
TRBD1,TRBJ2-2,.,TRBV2,TGTGCCAGCAGGCAGGGGGACGCGAACACCGGGGAGCTGTTTTTT,CASRQGDANTGELFF
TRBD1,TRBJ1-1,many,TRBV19,TGTGCCAGTAACAAGGTTGGACAGGGCCCTAACACTGAAGCTTTCTTT,CASNKVGQGPNTEAFF
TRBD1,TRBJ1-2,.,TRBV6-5,TGTGCCAGCAGTTACATTCGCACAGGGGGCGGCTATGGCTACACCTTC,CASSYIRTGGGYGYTF
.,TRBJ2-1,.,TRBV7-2,TGTGCCAGCAGCTATAGCGGAACGAAATTGAATGAGCAGTTCTTC,CASSYSGTKLNEQFF
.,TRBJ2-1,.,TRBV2,TGTGCCACCCCTAGAGGCCCCAACTCAGCTGAGCAGTTCTTC,CATPRGPNSAEQFF
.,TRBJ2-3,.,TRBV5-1,TGCGCCAGCAGCTCTGAGGGCACAGATACGCAGTATTTT,CASSSEGTDTQYF
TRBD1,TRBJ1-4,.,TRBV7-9,TGTGCCAGCAGCTTAGACAGGGGTAATGAAAAACTGTTTTTT,CASSLDRGNEKLFF
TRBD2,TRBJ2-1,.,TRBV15,TGTGCCACCAGCAGAGAAACGGGGGGTCCCAATGAGCAGTTCTTC,CATSRETGGPNEQFF
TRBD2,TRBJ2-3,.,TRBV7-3,TGTGCCAGCAGCCCGACTAGCCTACATACGCAGTATTTT,CASSPTSLHTQYF
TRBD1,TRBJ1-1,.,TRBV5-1,TGCGCCAGCAGAGCGGGGGACAGGGGCTGGGACACTGAAGCTTTCTTT,CASRAGDRGWDTEAFF
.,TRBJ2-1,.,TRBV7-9,TGTGCCAGCAGTCTCTCGGGCGGCAGGGATGAGCAGTTCTTC,CASSLSGGRDEQFF
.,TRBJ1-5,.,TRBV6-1,TGTGCCAGCAGTGAAAGGCCAGGGCGAAATCAGCCCCAGCATTTT,CASSERPGRNQPQHF
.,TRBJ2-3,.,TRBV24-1,TGTGCCACCAAGGCGGCTAGCACAGATACGCAGTATTTT,CATKAASTDTQYF
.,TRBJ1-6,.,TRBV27,TGTGCCAGCAGTTTAGACGTCCGAGGTACGGATTCACCCCTCCACTTT,CASSLDVRGTDSPLHF
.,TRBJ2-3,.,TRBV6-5,TGTGCCAGCAGTCTCCGGGGTCACGGCGCAGATACGCAGTATTTT,CASSLRGHGADTQYF
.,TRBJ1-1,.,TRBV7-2,TGTGCCAGCAGCTTAGTCGGATACTATAACACTGAAGCTTTCTTT,CASSLVGYYNTEAFF
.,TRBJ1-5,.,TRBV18,TGTGCCAGCTCACCAAGTTCGGGGTTTATGACCAATCAGCCCCAGCATTTT,CASSPSSGFMTNQPQHF
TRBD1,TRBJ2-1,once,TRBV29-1,TGCAGCGTTGGTCGACAGGGGGGCAATGAGCAGTTCTTC,CSVGRQGGNEQFF
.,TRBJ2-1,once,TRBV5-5,TGTGCCAGCAGCTTGGCGGGAGCTAACAATGAGCAGTTCTTC,CASSLAGANNEQFF
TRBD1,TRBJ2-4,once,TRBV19,TGTGCCAGTAGTGGTAGGGACAGGGGGTTTGCCAAAAACATTCAGTACTTC,CASSGRDRGFAKNIQYF
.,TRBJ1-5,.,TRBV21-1,TGTGCCAGCAGCAGTAACAGGGGGCACAATCAGCCCCAGCATTTT,CASSSNRGHNQPQHF
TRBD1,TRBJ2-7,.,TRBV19,TGTGCCAGTAGTAGGAGGGACAGGACCTACGAGCAGTACTTC,CASSRRDRTYEQYF
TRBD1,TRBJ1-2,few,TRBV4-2,TGTGCCAGCAGCAACGACAGGGTGAATGGCTACACCTTC,CASSNDRVNGYTF
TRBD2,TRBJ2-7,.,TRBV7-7,TGTGCTAGCAGCCCAGGGACTAGCGGGTTGTACGAGCAGTACTTC,CASSPGTSGLYEQYF
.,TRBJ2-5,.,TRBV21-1,TGTGCCAGCTTATCGAGGGGGGAGACCCAGTACTTC,CASLSRGETQYF
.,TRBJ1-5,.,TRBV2,TGTGCCAGCAGTGAAAGGCTCGCAGGCTATAGCAATCAGCCCCAGCATTTT,CASSERLAGYSNQPQHF
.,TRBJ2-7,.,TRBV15,TGTGCCACCAGCAGAGATCACCCTGACACGTCCTACGAGCAGTACTTC,CATSRDHPDTSYEQYF
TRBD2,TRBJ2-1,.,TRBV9,TGTGCCAGCAGCACCCCCGGGACTAGCCGAGATAGTGAGCAGTTCTTC,CASSTPGTSRDSEQFF
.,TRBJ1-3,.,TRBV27,TGTGCCAGCAGTTTAAGGAGCTCTGGAAACACCATATATTTT,CASSLRSSGNTIYF
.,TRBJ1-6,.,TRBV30,TGTGCCTGGAGTTCAGGGATTCCACCCCTCCACTTT,CAWSSGIPPLHF
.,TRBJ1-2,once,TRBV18,TGTGCCAGCTCACCAGAGGACAGCAACTATGGCTACACCTTC,CASSPEDSNYGYTF
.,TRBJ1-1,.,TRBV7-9,TGTGCCAGCAGCTTTCCGGGTCTGTCGGAAGCTTTCTTT,CASSFPGLSEAFF
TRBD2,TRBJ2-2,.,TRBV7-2,TGTGCCAGCAGCTTAGTGACTAGCTGGGTCAACACCGGGGAGCTGTTTTTT,CASSLVTSWVNTGELFF
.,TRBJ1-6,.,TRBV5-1,TGCGCCAGCAGCTTGGGTCAGCGTAAGGATGTATCACCCCTCCACTTT,CASSLGQRKDVSPLHF
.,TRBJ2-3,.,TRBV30,TGTGCCTGGAGTGTACATGGGGCATTTGCGTCCAGCACAGATACGCAGTATTTT,CAWSVHGAFASSTDTQYF
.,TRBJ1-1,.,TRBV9,TGTGCCAGTGGCCCGTCAGGGGACGGCACTGAAGCTTTCTTT,CASGPSGDGTEAFF
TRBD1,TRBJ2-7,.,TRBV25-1,TGTGCCAGCAGTGTGAGGGGGCACGAGCAGTACTTC,CASSVRGHEQYF
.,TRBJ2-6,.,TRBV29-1,TGCAGCGTTTATTTCTGGGGCTCCTCTGGGGCCAACGTCCTGACTTTC,CSVYFWGSSGANVLTF
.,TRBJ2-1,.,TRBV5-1,TGCGCCAGCAGCTGGGTCAGGGAACATGAGCAGTTCTTC,CASSWVREHEQFF
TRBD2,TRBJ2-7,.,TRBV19,TGTGCCAGTAGTATAGATCCGCGGGGGAGCTCCTACGAGCAGTACTTC,CASSIDPRGSSYEQYF
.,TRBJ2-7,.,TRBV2,TGTGCCAGCTTGATAAGGGCCGGGAACGAGCAGTACTTC,CASLIRAGNEQYF
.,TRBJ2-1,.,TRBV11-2,TGTGCCAGCAGCTTAGTCTACGGCGGGGCCTTGTCCTACAATGAGCAGTTCTTC,CASSLVYGGALSYNEQFF
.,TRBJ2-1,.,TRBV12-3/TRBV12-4,TGTGCCAGCCTGTACAGCTTGAGCAATGAGCAGTTCTTC,CASLYSLSNEQFF